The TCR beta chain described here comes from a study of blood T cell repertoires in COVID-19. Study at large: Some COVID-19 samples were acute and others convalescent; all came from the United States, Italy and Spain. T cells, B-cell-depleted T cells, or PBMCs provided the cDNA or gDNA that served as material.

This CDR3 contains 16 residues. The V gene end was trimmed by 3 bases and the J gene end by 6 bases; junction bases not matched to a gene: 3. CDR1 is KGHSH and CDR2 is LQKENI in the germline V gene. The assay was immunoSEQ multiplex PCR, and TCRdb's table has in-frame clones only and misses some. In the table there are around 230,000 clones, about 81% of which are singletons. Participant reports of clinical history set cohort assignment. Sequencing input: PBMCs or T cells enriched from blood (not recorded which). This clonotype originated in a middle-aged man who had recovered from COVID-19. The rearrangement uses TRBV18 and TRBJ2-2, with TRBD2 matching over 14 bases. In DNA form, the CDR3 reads TGTGCCAGCTCACCTGGGACTAGCGGGAGACCCGGGGAGCTGTTTTTT. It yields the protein CASSPGTSGRPGELFF.